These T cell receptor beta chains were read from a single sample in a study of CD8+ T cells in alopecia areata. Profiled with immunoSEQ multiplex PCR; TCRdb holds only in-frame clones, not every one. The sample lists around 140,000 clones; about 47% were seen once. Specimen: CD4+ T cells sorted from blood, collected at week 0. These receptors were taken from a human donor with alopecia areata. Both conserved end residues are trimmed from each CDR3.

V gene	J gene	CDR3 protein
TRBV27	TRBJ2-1	ASSLSRVVNEQF
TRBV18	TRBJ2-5	ASSPPMTGGRETQY
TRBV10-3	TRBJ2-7	AISEKGGTSGIRALYEQY
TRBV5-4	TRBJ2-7	ASSSSYEQY
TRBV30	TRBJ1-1	AWSVSRYNTEAF
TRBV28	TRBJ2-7	ASSSSGRAYYEQY
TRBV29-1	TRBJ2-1	SVEGGHQF
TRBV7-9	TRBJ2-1	ASSKPGLAGGPPNEQF
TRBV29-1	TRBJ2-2	SVGGPSGRGTGELF
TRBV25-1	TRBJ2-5	ASSEYAVETQY
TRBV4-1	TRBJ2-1	ASSLRTGAKRLDNEQF
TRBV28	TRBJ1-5	ASSANNQPQH
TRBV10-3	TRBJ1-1	AISESRSYTEAF
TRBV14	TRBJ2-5	ASSSPRTSGSRETQY
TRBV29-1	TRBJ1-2	SVGGQGGGYT
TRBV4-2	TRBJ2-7	ASSQSSTSGTYEQY
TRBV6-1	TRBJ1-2	ASSEGDARQGLYYGYT
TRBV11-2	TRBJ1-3	ASSLGQRNTIY
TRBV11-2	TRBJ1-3	ASSFGRASGNTIY
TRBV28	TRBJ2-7	ASSPDRGLWY
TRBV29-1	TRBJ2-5	TPGRDRGETQY
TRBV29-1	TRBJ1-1	SVVRRNTEAF
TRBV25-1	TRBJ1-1	ASMMGGIAEAF
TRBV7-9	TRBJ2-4	ASSRSGLLGY
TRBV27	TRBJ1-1	ASSLSGRAPAF
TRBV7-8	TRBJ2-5	ASSLTGTGRVETQY
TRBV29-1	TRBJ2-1	SSGLAGDEQF
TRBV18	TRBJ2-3	ASSPGETDTQY
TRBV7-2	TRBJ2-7	ASSSRTSGSKSYEQY
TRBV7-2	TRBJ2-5	ASSLETAQETQY
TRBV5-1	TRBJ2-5	ASSLTQPMETQY
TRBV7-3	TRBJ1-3	ASSPGGQSLGNTIY
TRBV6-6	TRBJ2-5	ASRKSGRGQETQY
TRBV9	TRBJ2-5	ASSGQTGGAETQY
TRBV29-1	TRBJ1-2	SVVGVGGYT
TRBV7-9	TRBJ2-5	ASSSRLAGGETQY
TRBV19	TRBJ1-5	ASSQGGFWNQPQH
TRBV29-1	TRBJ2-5	SVRGLAEVETQY
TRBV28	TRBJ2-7	ASSFPVHEQY
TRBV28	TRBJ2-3	ASRGATRFTDTQY
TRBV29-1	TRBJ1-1	SAILALGNTEAF
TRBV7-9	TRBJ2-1	ASSFGASYNEQF
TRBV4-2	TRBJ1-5	ASSQGGSQGHQPQH
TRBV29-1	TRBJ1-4	SVEDSEGAHEKLF
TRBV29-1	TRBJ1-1	SVCRGGTEAF
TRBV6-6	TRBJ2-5	ASRADERTQY
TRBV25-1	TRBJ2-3	ASSHTGFRGDTQY
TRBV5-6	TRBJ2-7	ASSWGTDSYEQY
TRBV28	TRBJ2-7	ASSPSRLAGIY